This T cell receptor beta chain comes out of a study of CD8+ T cells in alopecia areata. General study results and limits: It was observed that many expanded lesional clones persisted in scalp and blood during tofacitinib.

Indicated treatment: oral pan-JAK inhibitor, 5-10 mg twice daily. Extraction and reverse transcription of RNA yielded cDNA as the sequencing template. Generated by immunoSEQ multiplex PCR, the TCRdb table keeps only in-frame clones and is missing some. In the table there are some 170,000 clones, 58% of which are singletons. The CDR3 consists of 15 residues. V was pared by 2 bases and J by 7 bases, with 8 bases of the junction left unmatched. Germline loops: CDR1 MGHRA, CDR2 YSYEKL. About this clone: Its antigen remains unidentified.

This material consisted of CD4+ T cells sorted from blood, taken around week 55, from a patient treated with tofacitinib. The receptor comes from a human donor with alopecia areata. The rearrangement links TRBV4-1 to TRBJ2-5; 9 bases are shared with TRBD2. CDR3 loop: CASSQPAAGGGTQYF. The CDR3 nucleotides are TGCGCCAGCAGCCAACCCGCGGCGGGAGGGGGGACCCAGTACTTC.